This TCR beta chain was sequenced in a study of blood T cells in healthy people across ages. Details on this clonotype: Its antigen is unidentified.

Alongside a J-beta primer mix, a sample-barcoded 5' primer served in a second PCR lasting roughly 7 to 12 cycles. Researchers report that each sample yielded at least 2.5 million CDR3-containing paired-end reads. MiXCR was run by TCRdb on the 5' RACE reads, yielding one entry per CDR3 protein. The table lists about a million distinct CDR3 sequences, just over 50% of them singletons. Points from the study as a whole: Naive and antigen-experienced cells could not be conclusively compared, given unsorted PBMCs. Across the age range, TCR beta diversity per million T cells fell in a roughly linear way.

Donors each provided about 9.5 milliliters of peripheral blood. V lost 4 bases and J lost 11; bases outside the gene matches: 12. The CDR3 totals 16 residues. Looked up from germline, CDR1 is KGHDR and CDR2 is SFDVKD. The J gene is TRBJ2-5, the V gene TRBV24-1, with TRBD2 identical over 13 bases. The sequencing input was blood. The receptor's source is a woman aged 60-70 years in good health. The CDR3 sequence: CATSDPGLAGDHEQYF. In nucleotides, the CDR3 is TGTGCCACCAGTGACCCCGGACTAGCGGGAGATCATGAGCAGTACTTC.